This is a list of T cell receptor beta chains from one sample in a study of cytomegalovirus exposure and HLA in healthy donors. Some clones are missing from TCRdb's copy, which holds only in-frame ones; the method was immunoSEQ multiplex PCR. The repertoire has fewer than 250,000 clones, over 65% of them found once; the top ten carry roughly 5.7%. Sequencing input: PBMCs. The receptors here all came from a woman under 30 in good health and CMV-seronegative. The CDR3 runs from the conserved cysteine through the conserved F or W. The D gene is left open where the match is weak. Some rows have no size entry. The others give once, few or many, or a class for an expanded clone.

V gene	J gene	D gene	clone size	CDR3 protein	CDR3 DNA
TRBV5-3	TRBJ2-1	TRBD2	NA	CARSVGLPQVDEQFF	TGTGCCAGAAGCGTGGGACTACCCCAGGTCGATGAGCAGTTCTTC
TRBV4-1	TRBJ2-1	TRBD1	NA	CASSPGTGALNEQFF	TGCGCCAGCAGCCCCGGGACAGGGGCCCTCAATGAGCAGTTCTTC
TRBV2	TRBJ2-5	NA	NA	CASSEATGIGETQYF	TGTGCCAGCAGTGAAGCAACGGGTATTGGGGAGACCCAGTACTTC
TRBV6-1	TRBJ1-5	NA	NA	CASIGYRGGTQPQHF	TGTGCCAGCATTGGGTATCGGGGGGGGACTCAGCCCCAGCATTTT
TRBV28	TRBJ2-1	TRBD2	NA	CASSLSLAGEGHNEQFF	TGTGCCAGCAGTTTATCTCTAGCGGGAGAAGGTCACAATGAGCAGTTCTTC
TRBV7-9	TRBJ1-1	TRBD1	once	CASSLGWQGVDEAFF	TGTGCCAGCAGCTTAGGCTGGCAGGGGGTGGATGAAGCTTTCTTT
TRBV5-4	TRBJ1-1	NA	NA	CASSSGTEKAFF	TGTGCCAGCAGCTCCGGGACTGAAAAAGCTTTCTTT
TRBV28	TRBJ2-7	TRBD1	NA	CASSYQRTGEGQYF	TGTGCCAGCAGTTACCAACGGACAGGAGAAGGGCAGTACTTC
TRBV25-1	TRBJ1-6	NA	NA	CASSPRRQGEGYNSPLHF	TGTGCCAGCAGTCCAAGGAGGCAGGGTGAGGGATATAATTCACCCCTCCACTTT
TRBV2	TRBJ2-2	TRBD2	NA	CASRTTSGGTGELFF	TGTGCCAGCAGGACGACTAGCGGGGGGACCGGGGAGCTGTTTTTT
TRBV4-1	TRBJ2-7	NA	few	CASSQARGAYEQYF	TGCGCCAGCAGCCAAGCCAGGGGGGCCTACGAGCAGTACTTC
TRBV6-4	TRBJ2-6	NA	few	CASSAHAEGANVLTF	TGTGCCAGCAGCGCCCACGCGGAAGGGGCCAACGTCCTGACTTTC
TRBV2	TRBJ1-5	NA	NA	CASSGGSSNQPQHF	TGTGCCAGCAGTGGCGGCAGCTCCAATCAGCCCCAGCATTTT
TRBV10-3	TRBJ1-2	NA	NA	CAISEGTDWGYGYTF	TGTGCCATCAGTGAGGGGACCGATTGGGGCTATGGCTACACCTTC
TRBV28	TRBJ1-1	NA	once	CASRGGVSNTEAFF	TGTGCCAGCAGAGGAGGGGTTTCGAACACTGAAGCTTTCTTT
TRBV7-8	TRBJ1-2	TRBD1	NA	CASSPQGQGYGYTF	TGTGCCAGCAGCCCCCAGGGACAGGGTTATGGCTACACCTTC
TRBV25-1	TRBJ1-2	NA	NA	CASSPRRSGALYGYTF	TGTGCCAGCAGCCCCCGAAGGAGTGGTGCGCTCTATGGCTACACCTTC
TRBV28	TRBJ2-1	NA	NA	CASSAGRNEQFF	TGTGCCAGCAGTGCGGGGAGGAATGAGCAGTTCTTC
TRBV6-5	TRBJ1-2	NA	NA	CASSSRRGVNYGYTF	TGTGCCAGCAGTTCCCGACGGGGGGTAAACTATGGCTACACCTTC
TRBV30	TRBJ1-2	TRBD1	NA	CAWSQQGGRDGYTF	TGTGCCTGGAGTCAACAGGGGGGTAGAGATGGCTACACCTTC
TRBV6-5	TRBJ1-1	TRBD1	NA	CASSYLWDRVLPEAFF	TGTGCCAGCAGTTACCTTTGGGACAGGGTTTTGCCTGAAGCTTTCTTT
TRBV19	TRBJ1-2	NA	NA	CASSIGGEVGGYTF	TGTGCCAGTAGTATTGGGGGAGAGGTCGGTGGCTACACCTTC
TRBV5-1	TRBJ2-7	TRBD2	NA	CASSLALAGMYEQYF	TGCGCCAGCAGCTTGGCCCTAGCGGGAATGTACGAGCAGTACTTC
TRBV7-8	TRBJ1-5	NA	NA	CASSLDRSRPQHF	TGTGCCAGCAGCTTAGACAGATCTCGGCCCCAGCATTTT
TRBV5-4	TRBJ1-1	NA	NA	CASSLFGRPNTEAFF	TGTGCCAGCAGCTTGTTCGGCAGACCAAACACTGAAGCTTTCTTT
TRBV11-2	TRBJ2-1	NA	NA	CASSLGEQFF	TGTGCCAGCAGCTTAGGAGAGCAGTTCTTC
TRBV6-5	TRBJ2-1	NA	once	CASRKPSGGTQFF	TGTGCCAGCAGGAAGCCATCCGGGGGAACTCAGTTCTTC
TRBV27	TRBJ2-1	NA	NA	CASGDYGGDNEQFF	TGTGCCAGCGGCGATTATGGCGGGGATAATGAGCAGTTCTTC
TRBV27	TRBJ2-1	TRBD2	NA	CASSSPPSLAGSSYNEQFF	TGTGCCAGCAGTTCCCCCCCTAGTCTAGCGGGTTCGTCCTACAATGAGCAGTTCTTC
TRBV11-3	TRBJ2-7	NA	NA	CASSLVGSYEQYF	TGTGCCAGCAGCTTAGTCGGCTCCTACGAGCAGTACTTC
TRBV5-4	TRBJ1-5	NA	NA	CASSTWGSNQPQHF	TGTGCCAGCAGCACGTGGGGAAGCAATCAGCCCCAGCATTTT
TRBV7-9	TRBJ1-1	NA	few	CASSLTDTEAFF	TGTGCCAGCAGCTTGACCGACACTGAAGCTTTCTTT
TRBV5-1	TRBJ1-1	NA	once	CASRKTGTEAFF	TGCGCCAGCAGGAAAACAGGAACTGAAGCTTTCTTT
TRBV9	TRBJ1-2	NA	once	CASSAWEAHGYTF	TGTGCCAGCAGCGCTTGGGAGGCCCATGGCTACACCTTC
TRBV9	TRBJ1-3	NA	NA	CASSFDPSDISGNTIYF	TGTGCCAGCAGCTTCGACCCTTCGGACATCTCTGGAAACACCATATATTTT
TRBV7-9	TRBJ1-2	TRBD1	NA	CASSVSGQGNYGYTF	TGTGCCAGCAGCGTGTCGGGACAGGGGAACTATGGCTACACCTTC
TRBV5-6	TRBJ2-1	NA	NA	CASSLLAGTSYNEQFF	TGTGCCAGCAGCTTGCTCGCGGGAACGTCCTACAATGAGCAGTTCTTC
TRBV6-5	TRBJ2-1	TRBD2	NA	CASSYSRASGYNEQFF	TGTGCCAGCAGTTACTCGAGGGCTAGCGGATACAATGAGCAGTTCTTC
TRBV28	TRBJ2-7	NA	NA	CASSLIRYEQYF	TGTGCCAGCAGTTTAATCAGATACGAGCAGTACTTC
TRBV29-1	TRBJ1-2	NA	NA	CSVAGGFNYGYTF	TGCAGCGTTGCGGGGGGTTTCAACTATGGCTACACCTTC
TRBV6-7	TRBJ1-2	NA	NA	CATGQEGAYGYTF	TGTGCCACCGGGCAGGAAGGCGCGTATGGCTACACCTTC
TRBV2	TRBJ2-7	NA	NA	CASSRTGSYEQYF	TGTGCCAGCAGTCGTACAGGTTCCTACGAGCAGTACTTC
TRBV30	TRBJ2-1	NA	NA	CAWSGLNEQFF	TGTGCCTGGAGCGGCCTTAATGAGCAGTTCTTC
TRBV6-1	TRBJ1-1	NA	NA	CASRPNVEPATFF	TGTGCCAGCAGACCAAACGTGGAGCCTGCGACTTTCTTT
TRBV6-1	TRBJ2-3	TRBD2	once	CASSEAGGGLHTQYF	TGTGCCAGCAGTGAGGCGGGGGGGGGCCTACATACGCAGTATTTT
TRBV5-1	TRBJ2-5	NA	NA	CASSSVQGGETQYF	TGCGCCAGCAGCTCTGTACAGGGTGGGGAGACCCAGTACTTC
TRBV27	TRBJ2-2	TRBD2	NA	CASSSGLAGGPNTGELFF	TGTGCCAGCAGTTCAGGACTAGCGGGAGGCCCGAACACCGGGGAGCTGTTTTTT
TRBV6-1	TRBJ1-5	NA	NA	CASSEIEQPQHF	TGTGCCAGCAGTGAAATAGAACAGCCCCAGCATTTT